This T cell receptor beta chain was profiled in a study of T cell repertoires in cytomegalovirus infection. Study observations and caveats: Cumulative public TCR beta family frequency identified CMV carriers with the relevant HLA.

The length of the CDR3 is 15 residues. V was pared by 1 base and J by 6 bases, with 4 bases of the junction left unmatched. CDR1 is SEHNR and CDR2 is FQNEAQ in the germline V gene (reference sequence). One entry per CDR3 protein, called by TCRdb with MiXCR from the reads. Among approximately 120,000 distinct CDR3 sequences listed, roughly 30% were seen once. About this clonotype itself: No antigen is known for it.

This clonotype was sampled from a human donor in good health (CMV status not recorded). Some clones in this sample may be carry-over from other donors' samples. The rearrangement links TRBV7-9 to TRBJ2-1; 9 bases line up with TRBD2. Sequenced material: CD8+ T cells from cultured PBMCs, taken from culture after CMV antigen stimulation. The CDR3 sequence: CASSLGGGAFNEQFF. The CDR3 coding sequence is TGTGCCAGCAGCTTAGGCGGGGGGGCCTTCAATGAGCAGTTCTTC. Full variable domain (outside the CDR3, taken from reference TRBV7-9 and TRBJ2-1): DTGVSQNPRHKITKRGQNVTFRCDPISEHNRLYWYRQTLGQGPEFLTYFQNEAQLEKSRLLSDRFSAERPKGSFSTLEIQRTEQGDSAMYLCASSLGGGAFNEQFFGPGTRLTVL.